The entry below gives a single TCR beta chain sequence along with its context. It has no known antigen specificity. Per-nucleotide qualities are absent, and no much larger clonotype sits a single base away. The library relied on the immunoSEQ multiplex PCR assay. A mixture of 60 forward primers for TCR Vbeta segments and 13 reverse primers for TCR Jbeta segments was used in the multiplex PCR. A multiplex PCR assay on genomic DNA amplified the CDR3 region of rearranged TCR beta genes. The amplified TCR beta libraries were sequenced on the Illumina HiSeq System as 87-base-pair reads. As for the authors' bioinformatics: Across the 670 or so repertoires, a later analysis counted some 80 million unique TCR beta chains, roughly 11 million of which were shared by at least two donors. To remove PCR and sequencing errors, raw reads were error-corrected and collapsed into unique sequences using a nearest-neighbor algorithm that merged closely related sequences. V, D and J gene segments were assigned by aligning CDR3 sequences to IMGT reference sequences. For a sequence to be retained, at least a six-nucleotide match to both a V gene segment and a J gene segment was required. Rearrangements were classified as productive when the CDR3 lacked stop codons and remained in frame with V and J, and all other rearrangements were classified as non-productive. Following IMGT convention, CDR3 was defined as the stretch from the second conserved V-encoded cysteine up to the conserved J-encoded phenylalanine. Sequences without an unambiguous match to a single V gene segment were excluded from the earlier analysis of a few hundred of the donors. An earlier analysis of about 590 of the donors classified V segments as functional when productive rearrangements were above 56.7% and as segregating when the standard deviation between donors was above 5%. A statistical classification framework was built for diagnosing cytomegalovirus status from the catalog of TCR beta chain sequences. In a later analysis, V and J genes were assigned by comparing TCR nucleotide sequences against IMGT/GENE-DB human TR gene sequences. Using the TCRdist pipeline, a later analysis assigned CDR3 sequences along with most-parsimonious VDJ recombination scenarios. In a later analysis, every TCR beta chain was defined by the combination of its CDR3 amino acid sequence and its V-gene family, and reads without a unique V-gene family were dropped. As a way to deal with suspected cross-contamination and a sequencing artifact, a later analysis dropped nearly 600 nucleotide sequences that were highly shared and had low generation probability. For each public chain, a later analysis derived a clonal expansion index from normalized ranks of inferred template counts within each repertoire. In a later analysis, generation probabilities were computed with a VDJ recombination model fitted to out-of-frame rearrangements, and the resulting probabilities were checked against IGoR. In a later analysis, hypergeometric tests were used to score TCR-TCR, TCR-HLA and TCR-CMV co-occurrence, with a repertoire-size bias correction applied to TCR pairs. False discovery rates were estimated in a later analysis by permuting HLA or CMV assignments 20 times. In a later analysis, co-occurring TCRs were grouped using DBSCAN, with TCRdist sequence similarity added in when clustering inside HLA-allele-positive subsets. For co-occurrence clustering, repertoires with fewer than 30,000 or more than 120,000 public chains were excluded, along with about five repertoires with anomalous nucleotide sharing. Drawn from immuneACCESS, this table holds only the in-frame rearrangements with V and J called that TCRdb kept. Clones are partly lost; checked studies trace under half to an unresolved V gene and leave the rest unexplained. D and trimming come from the DNA, and the V and J calls and clone size come from that table. The sample includes approximately 92,000 clones, with 81% observed a single time. The ten largest clones add up to approximately 1.1% of the sample.

CDR1 KGHSH and CDR2 LQKENI are derived from the germline V gene. V drops 9 bases and J drops 4 bases, leaving 12 bases in between. The CDR3 measures 13 amino acids from cysteine to phenylalanine. The sequence is cut down to CDR3 DNA, 39 bases in frame from base 1. The cohort was made up of about 610 healthy bone marrow donors. All cohort members were sampled while nominally healthy, although unrecorded immune exposures were likely present. The donor tested CMV seropositive, placing the donor among the roughly 300 seropositive members of the cohort. Every donor gave a peripheral blood sample, and the peripheral blood mononuclear cells from that sample were used for TCR beta sequencing. The Qiagen DNeasy Blood Extraction Kit was used to extract genomic DNA from the blood cell samples. The entry originates in a study of cytomegalovirus exposure and HLA in healthy donors (dated by TCRdb to about 2017). Concerning the study at large: An earlier analysis of under 600 of the donors reported about 250 Gb of sequence data and some 100 million unique TCR beta sequences from 150 million to 200 million T cells. On average, roughly 200,000 unique TCR beta nucleotide sequences were sequenced per donor among a few hundred genotyped donors of the cohort, with roughly 19% of those sequences being non-productive. Typing coverage varied by locus: about 629-640 donors for A, B, C, DRB1 and DQB1; more than 500 for DQA1; more than 600 for DPA1; about 450 for DPB1. The later analysis used no new phenotypic data to find candidate immune exposures, relying instead on TCR beta sequences and their occurrence across donors. Using immunosequencing, the study profiled T cell repertoires from 500 to 800 subjects and related those repertoires to cytomegalovirus serostatus. The aim of the study was to test whether cataloging public T cell receptors could identify signatures of past pathogen exposure. Among the roughly 400 genotyped donors, roughly 80% belonged to the genetic ancestry cluster associated with self-reported Caucasian donors. A later genetic analysis took genome-wide SNP genotypes for about three fifths of the 666 donors and used that subset as a discovery cohort. About five DR-DQ haplotypes were handled as single units for association and clustering because linkage in the cohort was strong. In a later analysis, previously published TCR beta repertoires from 550 to 750 donors were re-analyzed and high-resolution HLA genotyping was added so that TCR occurrence patterns could be studied. To predict cytomegalovirus infection status, the study brought together high-throughput TCR immunosequencing, statistical association of individual TCRs with disease status, and machine learning. Besides the first cohort of 666 subjects, a separate validation cohort made up of 95 to 150 different subjects was used. Both class I and class II loci were covered by HLA typing, at four-digit resolution. All discovery cohort repertoires had been generated on a single sequencing platform. An earlier analysis of roughly 600 of the donors used high-throughput TCR beta sequencing to judge whether each TCR beta V gene segment behaved as functional or pseudogenic. An early release covering roughly 600 HLA-typed donors comprised about 310 gigabases of sequencing data and around 80 million unique TCR sequences. Alongside the repertoire data, information on donor age, sex, ethnicity and CMV serostatus was compiled. The investigation overall reported the following: In both the original and validation cohorts, the classifier was reported to diagnose cytomegalovirus status with high specificity and sensitivity. V-gene and J-gene trimming of TCR beta chains was associated with a missense DCLRE1C variant in a later genetic analysis, and the association was replicated in an independent cohort. Because counts were too low, roughly 17 rarely observed V segments, including chromosome 9 orphons, were left out of the earlier analysis of a few hundred of the donors. CMV serostatus was the only immune exposure information available for the cohort. The study listed 164 TCR beta chains as associated with cytomegalovirus. Specific HLA alleles were associated with around 18,000 TCR beta sequences at a false discovery rate of 0.05 in a later analysis. A further reported finding was that TCR beta sequences accurately predicted the HLA-A and HLA-B alleles for most subjects in the first cohort. The authors suggested that the approach could potentially be extended to other disease states and immunological phenotypes. A later analysis reported that several top co-occurrence clusters appeared linked to parvovirus B19, influenza, CMV and Epstein-Barr virus. Only TCR beta chains were sequenced in this cohort, and the absence of alpha or paired-chain data limited detectable features. Because HLA typing was unavailable for some donors at each locus, only the typed subset was used in association tests. Some IMGT-functional V segments, including TRBV6-2 and TRBV6-3, could not be told apart with the 87-base-pair reads, so those segments were excluded. Three of the identified cytomegalovirus-associated TCR beta chains were confirmed in vitro to be specific for cytomegalovirus antigens. Across donors, most TCR sequences were observed very rarely, whereas some public TCRs were present in many individuals. In a later analysis, the rate of TCR association differed among HLA loci, with DRB1 alleles having the most associated TCRs and HLA-C alleles having the fewest. In an earlier analysis of roughly 500 of the donors, most TCR beta V segments appeared in productive rearrangements about 87% or about 30% of the time, broadly matching IMGT annotations. Sequencing depth was assumed to be roughly uniform across donors in the presence/absence analyses, though that assumption may not hold. A later analysis found that HLA-associated TCR beta chains were more clonally expanded and had lower generation probabilities than equally common non-associated chains. Linkage disequilibrium might explain the correlated functional status among segregating V segments, but an unknown experimental factor could not be excluded. According to a later genetic analysis, donors in an Asian-associated ancestry cluster had fewer N-insertions in productive TCRs than the roughly 670-donor mean. A group of highly shared sequence variants was considered likely to be a technical artifact of the sequencing pipeline. When HLA alleles, especially DR and DQ, strongly co-occurred, TCR associations were difficult to assign to individual alleles. A later analysis found that most CMV-associated TCR beta chains appeared HLA-restricted, with HLA associations seemingly driven largely by CMV exposure.

This chain is built from TRBV18 and TRBJ2-2; TRBD1 might be the D gene, on 5 matching bases. The clonotype originates from a girl aged 2-15 years in good health and CMV-seropositive. Input material: PBMCs. The nucleotide sequence reads as follows: TGTGCCAGTCGTACAGGTCTCACCGGGGAGCTGTTTTTT. Its product reads: CASRTGLTGELFF.